The rows below give T cell receptor beta chains drawn from one sample of a study of metastatic and nonmetastatic thyroid tumors. Through MiXCR, TCRdb re-clonotyped the PCR reads. The sample contains approximately 20,000 clones, approximately 37% of which appear only once. Sequences were obtained from tumor tissue. The receptors derive from a female donor with papillary thyroid cancer or a benign thyroid nodule (not recorded which). Some clones in this sample may be carry-over from other donors' samples. The CDR3 runs from the conserved cysteine through the conserved F or W. Each record gives: clone size, J gene, D gene, V gene, CDR3 protein, CDR3 DNA. D genes are given only for firm matches. Not every row has a clone size; where given, it reads once, few, many or a size class.

clone_size: few
j_call: TRBJ2-6
d_call: TRBD1
v_call: TRBV10-3
cdr3_aa: CAISELRQGNGANVLTF
cdr3_nt: TGTGCCATCAGTGAGTTGAGACAGGGGAATGGGGCCAACGTCCTGACTTTC

clone_size: few
j_call: TRBJ2-5
d_call: .
v_call: TRBV19
cdr3_aa: CASSGGGRQETQYF
cdr3_nt: TGTGCCAGTAGTGGGGGAGGACGACAAGAGACCCAGTACTTC

clone_size: .
j_call: TRBJ2-3
d_call: .
v_call: TRBV27
cdr3_aa: CASSYIGDWEYF
cdr3_nt: TGTGCCAGCAGTTACATCGGGGATTGGGAGTATTTT

clone_size: few
j_call: TRBJ2-7
d_call: TRBD2
v_call: TRBV6-6
cdr3_aa: CASSYTARTSGSGSEQYF
cdr3_nt: TGTGCCAGCAGTTACACCGCTAGGACTAGCGGGAGTGGTTCCGAGCAGTACTTC

clone_size: few
j_call: TRBJ2-7
d_call: .
v_call: TRBV6-1
cdr3_aa: CASSHEGVGHYEQYF
cdr3_nt: TGTGCCAGCAGCCACGAGGGCGTCGGACACTACGAGCAGTACTTC

clone_size: .
j_call: TRBJ1-1
d_call: TRBD1
v_call: TRBV20-1
cdr3_aa: CSARDVGGTGLNTEAFF
cdr3_nt: TGCAGTGCTAGAGATGTAGGCGGGACAGGGCTAAACACTGAAGCTTTCTTT

clone_size: large
j_call: TRBJ2-2
d_call: .
v_call: TRBV6-1
cdr3_aa: CASSLGSGELFF
cdr3_nt: TGTGCCAGCAGTCTGGGGAGCGGGGAGCTGTTTTTT

clone_size: .
j_call: TRBJ2-1
d_call: .
v_call: TRBV30
cdr3_aa: CAWSFQLHNEQFF
cdr3_nt: TGTGCCTGGAGTTTCCAGCTCCACAATGAGCAGTTCTTC

clone_size: few
j_call: TRBJ1-3
d_call: .
v_call: TRBV27
cdr3_aa: CASSPVGPGGNTIYF
cdr3_nt: TGTGCCAGCAGTCCAGTCGGCCCCGGCGGAAACACCATATATTTT

clone_size: .
j_call: TRBJ2-7
d_call: TRBD2
v_call: TRBV5-1
cdr3_aa: CASSLDWASGIYEQYF
cdr3_nt: TGCGCCAGCAGCTTGGATTGGGCTAGCGGGATCTACGAGCAGTACTTC

clone_size: .
j_call: TRBJ1-1
d_call: .
v_call: TRBV27
cdr3_aa: CASTLSVGTEAFF
cdr3_nt: TGTGCCAGCACCTTATCTGTTGGGACTGAAGCTTTCTTT

clone_size: many
j_call: TRBJ2-1
d_call: .
v_call: TRBV27
cdr3_aa: CASSLLDSANEQFF
cdr3_nt: TGTGCCAGCAGTTTATTGGACAGTGCCAATGAGCAGTTCTTC

clone_size: many
j_call: TRBJ2-2
d_call: .
v_call: TRBV19
cdr3_aa: CASSQGTSGELFF
cdr3_nt: TGTGCCAGTAGTCAGGGAACGTCCGGGGAGCTGTTTTTT

clone_size: few
j_call: TRBJ1-2
d_call: .
v_call: TRBV6-2/TRBV6-3
cdr3_aa: CASTLLPLSPGYTF
cdr3_nt: TGTGCCAGCACATTACTACCCCTTTCGCCTGGCTACACCTTC

clone_size: .
j_call: TRBJ2-7
d_call: TRBD2
v_call: TRBV28
cdr3_aa: CASSLLAGVAEQYF
cdr3_nt: TGTGCCAGCAGTTTATTAGCGGGAGTCGCCGAGCAGTACTTC

clone_size: .
j_call: TRBJ2-1
d_call: .
v_call: TRBV2
cdr3_aa: CASSDRGDNEQFF
cdr3_nt: TGTGCCAGCAGTGACAGGGGGGACAATGAGCAGTTCTTC

clone_size: few
j_call: TRBJ1-2
d_call: TRBD1
v_call: TRBV20-1
cdr3_aa: CSAHVLGGLNYGYTF
cdr3_nt: TGCAGTGCACATGTATTAGGGGGCTTAAACTATGGCTACACCTTC

clone_size: .
j_call: TRBJ1-2
d_call: .
v_call: TRBV30
cdr3_aa: CASREYGYTF
cdr3_nt: TGTGCCTCACGGGAATATGGCTACACCTTC

clone_size: .
j_call: TRBJ1-2
d_call: TRBD1
v_call: TRBV11-2
cdr3_aa: CASSLMGQNYGYTF
cdr3_nt: TGTGCCAGCAGCTTAATGGGACAGAACTATGGCTACACCTTC

clone_size: few
j_call: TRBJ2-1
d_call: .
v_call: TRBV6-2/TRBV6-3
cdr3_aa: CASSYSPGSVSYNEQFF
cdr3_nt: TGTGCCAGCAGTTACTCCCCAGGGAGTGTCTCCTACAATGAGCAGTTCTTC

clone_size: once
j_call: TRBJ2-5
d_call: TRBD2
v_call: TRBV7-7
cdr3_aa: CASSFGTSGSETQYF
cdr3_nt: TGTGCTAGCAGCTTCGGGACTAGCGGGAGTGAGACCCAGTACTTC

clone_size: .
j_call: TRBJ2-7
d_call: .
v_call: TRBV14
cdr3_aa: CASSQAVREQYF
cdr3_nt: TGTGCCAGCAGCCAAGCTGTACGGGAGCAGTACTTC